This entry lists 26 T cell receptor beta chains sequenced from one sample in a study of identical twins. TCRdb independently ran MiXCR on the 5' RACE reads; one entry per CDR3 protein. The sample lists about 200,000 distinct CDR3 sequences, about 7.5% occurring once. These data also formed part of another study, on yellow fever vaccine responses in identical twins.

Sequencing was done on a sample of memory (CD45RO+) T cells sorted from blood. These receptors came from a woman under 30 in good health.

There are a few counts of this clonotype. Written as DNA, the CDR3 is TGTGCCAGCAGGGGCCGGGGGTTCTCGGACCAGCCCCAGCATTTT. Its translation is CASRGRGFSDQPQHF. The V and J genes are TRBV28 and TRBJ1-5, with D perhaps matching TRBD1 (5 bases). Germline CDR1 MDHEN, CDR2 SYDVKM. The CDR3 runs 15 residues. Trimming removed 6 bases from V and 7 bases from J, with 19 bases in between.

Regarding this clonotype: One base away lies a much larger clone, so this may be a sequencing read error. The chain combines TRBV20-1 with TRBJ2-1, with 10 bases that match TRBD2. This CDR3 region has 15 residues. From germline, CDR1 is DFQATT and CDR2 SNEGSKA (reference sequence). Germline trimming cut 1 base from V and 8 bases from J; bases unmatched to any gene: 8. CDR3: CSARAGSSGRDEQFF. In DNA, the CDR3 is TGCAGTGCTAGAGCCGGGTCTAGCGGGAGAGATGAGCAGTTCTTC.

This clonotype was counted many times. The chain has TRBV7-6 and TRBJ2-1, with D unclear. The V end was cut by 0 bases, the J end by 2 bases, with 8 bases between. From germline, CDR1 is SGHVS and CDR2 FNYEAQ. The CDR3 length is 15 residues. The CDR3: CASSLAEPTYNEQFF. The CDR3 nucleotides read TGTGCCAGCAGCTTAGCGGAGCCGACCTACAATGAGCAGTTCTTC.

The V call is TRBV6-5, the J call TRBJ1-3, with a possible D match to TRBD1 (5 bases). CDR1 is MNHEY, CDR2 SVGAGI, per germline. V lost 4 bases and J lost 0, with 10 bases in between. The CDR3 length is 15 residues. The CDR3 region has the DNA TGTGCCAGCAGTTTTGGGGCTCCCTCTGGAAACACCATATATTTT. Translation: CASSFGAPSGNTIYF.

This clonotype was counted at least ten times. This rearrangement joins TRBV10-2 to TRBJ2-1; either TRBD1 or TRBD2 may fit D (5 bases each). This CDR3 has 11 residues. V gave up 2 bases and J gave up 9 bases, with 5 bases separating them. Looked up from germline, CDR1 is WSHSY and CDR2 is SAAADI. The CDR3 is CASSEGGEQFF. The CDR3 nucleotides are TGCGCCAGCAGTGAGGGGGGTGAGCAGTTCTTC.

This clonotype was counted ten times or more. This sequence joins TRBV27 and TRBJ2-7; D is unresolved. Trimming stripped 6 bases from V and 2 bases from J, with 5 bases between. Germline V gene lookup returns CDR1 MNHEY and CDR2 SMNVEV (reference sequence). This CDR3 region has 11 residues. The CDR3 region is CASRVAYEQYF. CDR3 coding DNA: TGTGCCAGCAGGGTAGCCTACGAGCAGTACTTC.

This clonotype was seen more than once but under ten times. This rearrangement joins TRBV6-6 to TRBJ1-1; the D gene is possibly TRBD1 (5 bases). Germline CDR1 and CDR2: MNHNY and SVGAGI (reference sequence). The CDR3 is made up of 12 amino acids. V dropped 7 bases and J dropped 3 bases, with 9 bases sitting between them. The CDR3 DNA is TGTGCCAGCACGGTAGGGGACACTGAAGCTTTCTTT. Translating gives CASTVGDTEAFF.

Comment on this clonotype: This may come from a read error, since a much larger clone is one base off. The V call is TRBV5-6, the J call TRBJ2-7; weak D call: TRBD1 (5 bases). CDR1 and CDR2 (germline): SGHDT, YYEEEE. The CDR3 has 14 amino acids. V gave up 0 bases and J gave up 4 bases, with 11 bases separating them. DNA of the CDR3: TGTGCCAGCAGCTTGGACAGGCTGGTTTACGAGCAGTACTTC. Translated, it gives CASSLDRLVYEQYF.

This clonotype was observed a handful of times. The V gene is TRBV30, the J gene TRBJ1-2; D possibly corresponds to TRBD1 (5 bases). Germline V gene sequence: CDR1 GTSNPN, CDR2 SVGIG (reference sequence). The CDR3 spans 12 residues. V was trimmed by 3 bases and J by 3 bases, leaving 8 bases between them. This CDR3 is CAWRWGDYGYTF. CDR3 nucleotides: TGTGCCTGGAGATGGGGGGACTATGGCTACACCTTC.

In this sample, this clonotype turned up a few times. V and J are TRBV28 and TRBJ2-1; unclear D gene. The CDR3 sequence is 13 residues long. V was pared by 3 bases and J by 6 bases, with 9 bases between. The germline CDR1 and CDR2 sequences are MDHEN and SYDVKM. The CDR3 nucleotides read TGTGCCAGCAGTTTGAACAGCCCCAATGAGCAGTTCTTC. Protein sequence: CASSLNSPNEQFF.

This clonotype was counted many times. For the CDR3, the DNA is TGTGCCAGCAGTCGAGGGGGGGAGGGCGCAAGTGAGCAGTACTTC. Translated, it gives CASSRGGEGASEQYF. The gene calls are TRBV12-3 or TRBV12-4 and TRBJ2-7, with D perhaps TRBD2 (7 bases). Trimming removed 5 bases at V and 7 bases at J, with 21 bases between. This CDR3 is 15 amino acids long.

This clonotype was detected only a few times. The chain has TRBV6-5 and TRBJ2-3; tentatively, D is TRBD1 (6 bases). The CDR3 runs 16 residues. Germline CDR1 reads MNHEY; CDR2 reads SVGAGI. V lost 0 bases and J lost 1, with 11 bases in between. The CDR3 DNA follows: TGTGCCAGCAGTTACTCGAAGACAGGCCGCACAGATACGCAGTATTTT. Translated: CASSYSKTGRTDTQYF.

The chain recombines TRBV7-2 with TRBJ2-1; possibly TRBD2 for D (6 bases). V was cut by 1 base and J by 9 bases, with 16 bases left in between. Germline CDR1 is SGHTA and CDR2 is FQGNSA. The CDR3 runs to 15 residues. CDR3 DNA: TGTGCCAGCAGCTTAGTTGCGGCGGTGGGGGGTGAGCAGTTCTTC. It codes for CASSLVAAVGGEQFF.

This clonotype was seen only a few times. The gene calls are TRBV20-1 and TRBJ1-3; no reliable D call. Germline CDR1 and CDR2: DFQATT and SNEGSKA (reference sequence). This CDR3 has 15 amino acids. V was pared by 4 bases and J by 4 bases, with 17 bases between. This CDR3 reads CSAIRVGRAGNTIYF. The CDR3 DNA is TGCAGTGCTATAAGGGTGGGGAGGGCCGGAAACACCATATATTTT.

This clonotype showed up just a few times. This sequence joins TRBV10-3 and TRBJ2-2, with D perhaps matching TRBD2 (6 bases). The CDR3 contains 15 residues. CDR1 is ENHRY, CDR2 SYGVKD, per germline. Between the trimmed V and J ends, which lost 4 bases and 3 bases, there was a span of 12 bases. CDR3 bases: TGTGCCATCAGTGTGCTGGGGGAGGACACCGGGGAGCTGTTTTTT. Translation gives CAISVLGEDTGELFF.

This clonotype was detected only a few times. V usage is TRBV4-3 and J usage is TRBJ2-7; D unclear. The V and J ends lost 4 bases and 7 bases respectively, with 14 bases between them. The CDR3 totals 13 residues. Germline V gene data show CDR1 as LGHNA and CDR2 as YSLEER. CDR3 region: CASSPLADGEQYF. In DNA, the CDR3 is TGCGCCAGCAGCCCTCTTGCGGATGGGGAGCAGTACTTC.

The chain joins TRBV20-1 to TRBJ1-1; a weak D match, TRBD1 (6 bases). V gave up 5 bases and J gave up 4 bases, with 14 bases separating them. CDR3 size: 13 residues. From germline, CDR1 is DFQATT and CDR2 SNEGSKA (reference sequence). The CDR3 loop reads CSADTGLVTEAFF. CDR3 nucleotide sequence: TGCAGTGCTGATACAGGGTTGGTCACTGAAGCTTTCTTT.

The V and J genes are TRBV10-1 and TRBJ2-5; 7 bases map to TRBD1. Germline CDR1 WNHNN, CDR2 SYGVQD (reference sequence). Germline trimming cut 3 bases from V and 1 base from J; bases unmatched to any gene: 5. CDR3 length equals 15 residues. The CDR3 protein is CASSEPGDSQETQYF. The CDR3 region has the DNA TGCGCCAGCAGTGAACCCGGGGACAGCCAAGAGACCCAGTACTTC.

To note about this clonotype: A much larger clone lies a single base off, so this may be a read error. The chain is built from TRBV29-1 and TRBJ2-2; tentatively, D is TRBD1 (5 bases). CDR1 and CDR2 (germline): SQVTM, ANQGSEA. CDR3 length equals 15 residues. V was clipped by 7 bases and J by 6 bases, with 21 bases between them. The CDR3 here is CSGGVGLNNSGELFF. The CDR3 nucleotides read TGCAGCGGTGGGGTGGGGCTCAATAATTCCGGGGAGCTGTTTTTT.

This clonotype was picked up a small number of times. The gene calls are TRBV27 and TRBJ1-5, with 9 bases identical to TRBD1. Germline V gene sequence: CDR1 MNHEY, CDR2 SMNVEV (reference sequence). J gave up 6 bases and V 6 bases, and 9 bases lay outside the gene matches. There are 15 residues in the CDR3. The CDR3, as DNA: TGTGCCAGCAGCCTTACAGGGGGCGAAGGTCAGCCCCAGCATTTT. Amino acids: CASSLTGGEGQPQHF.

Comments on this clonotype: A much larger clonotype is one base distant, so this may be a read error. The CDR3 region is CASSEMDRGGSGYQDTQYF. The CDR3 nucleotides are TGTGCCAGCAGTGAGATGGACAGGGGTGGTAGCGGGTACCAAGATACCCAGTACTTC. The rearrangement joins TRBV6-1 to TRBJ2-5; 9 positions match TRBD1. CDR1 and CDR2 from the germline V gene are MNHNS and SASEGT. The CDR3 is made up of 19 amino acids.

This rearrangement joins TRBV12-3 or TRBV12-4 to TRBJ2-2; the match to TRBD1 covers 7 bases. This CDR3 region has 15 residues. The junction had 7 bases not matched to a gene; V was cut back by 6 bases and J by 3 bases. The CDR3 bases are TGTGCCAGCAGGAACGGACAGGATTACACCGGGGAGCTGTTTTTT. Residues: CASRNGQDYTGELFF.

Many counts were recorded for this clonotype. The rearrangement uses TRBV29-1 and TRBJ2-7; D perhaps matches TRBD1 (6 bases). The CDR3 covers 12 residues. V lost 6 bases, J lost 0 bases, and 9 bases lay in between. From germline, CDR1 is SQVTM and CDR2 ANQGSEA. The CDR3 spells CSVRDNSYEQYF. CDR3 bases: TGCAGCGTACGGGACAACTCCTACGAGCAGTACTTC.

This clonotype was seen many times. The J gene is TRBJ2-2, the V gene TRBV28; D gene uncertain. The CDR3 has 12 amino acids. CDR1 is MDHEN and CDR2 is SYDVKM in the germline V gene. The V gene lost 9 bases and the J gene lost 9 bases, with 14 bases spanning the gap. The CDR3 region has the DNA TGTGCCAGTAACGCGCTGCGGCGGGAGCTGTTTTTT. This translates into CASNALRRELFF.

This clonotype was counted at least ten times. The chain uses TRBV12-3 or TRBV12-4 and TRBJ2-7, with TRBD1 identical over 7 bases. The ends lost 1 base at V and 7 bases at J; junction bases unmatched: 7. The length of the CDR3 is 14 residues. The CDR3 DNA is TGTGCCAGCAGTTTAGGTACAGGGGTAAGGGAGCAGTACTTC. This codes for CASSLGTGVREQYF.

This clonotype was recorded at least ten times. The J gene is TRBJ1-1, the V gene TRBV14, with D perhaps matching TRBD1 (5 bases). Germline-derived CDR1 and CDR2 are SGHDN and FVKESK. Trimming removed 0 bases at V and 5 bases at J, with 13 bases between. This CDR3 has 15 amino acids. The CDR3 here is CASSQELGGWTEAFF. DNA of the CDR3: TGTGCCAGCAGCCAAGAATTGGGGGGTTGGACTGAAGCTTTCTTT.